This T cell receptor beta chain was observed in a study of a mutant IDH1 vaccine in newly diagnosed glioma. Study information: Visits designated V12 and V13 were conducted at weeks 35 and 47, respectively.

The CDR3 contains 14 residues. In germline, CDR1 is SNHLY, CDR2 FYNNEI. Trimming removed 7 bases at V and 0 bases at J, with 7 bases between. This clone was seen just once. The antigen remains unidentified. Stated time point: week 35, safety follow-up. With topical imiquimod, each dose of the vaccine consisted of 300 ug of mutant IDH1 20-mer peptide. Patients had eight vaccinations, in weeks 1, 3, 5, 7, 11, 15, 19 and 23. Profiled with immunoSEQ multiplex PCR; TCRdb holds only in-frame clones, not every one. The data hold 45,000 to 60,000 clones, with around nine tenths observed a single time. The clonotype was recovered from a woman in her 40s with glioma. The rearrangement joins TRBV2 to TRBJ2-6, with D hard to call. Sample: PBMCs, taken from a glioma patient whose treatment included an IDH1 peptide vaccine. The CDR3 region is CASTQSSGANVLTF. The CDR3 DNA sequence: TGTGCCAGCACCCAAAGCTCTGGGGCCAACGTCCTGACTTTC.